A single sample is the source of the 32 T cell receptor beta chains below, sequenced in a study of T cell clonality in common variable immunodeficiency. Study-wide results and caveats: Fewer deletions and N-nucleotide insertions were reportedly seen in common variable immunodeficiency TCR beta sequences.

No cognate antigen is known for these TCRs. Assay: immunoSEQ multiplex PCR; the TCRdb copy retains only in-frame clones and omits some. The sample is made up of fewer than 25,000 clones, none counted only once. The sequenced sample was peripheral blood mononuclear cells. Receptors were obtained from a human donor with common variable immunodeficiency.

This clone was counted ten times or more. The read halts 3 residues ahead of the CDR3 end, with the missing end drawn from the germline J gene. This chain links TRBV19 with TRBJ2-3; D call uncertain. This CDR3 spans 12 amino acids. Germline lookup yields CDR1 LNHDA and CDR2 SQIVND (reference sequence). Trimming shortened V by 7 bases and J by 3 bases, and 8 bases separated the two germline ends. The CDR3 region is CASTARTDTQYF. CDR3 DNA (partial): TGTGCCAGTACCGCCCGGACAGATACG. Together with reference TRBV19 and TRBJ2-3, the CDR3 gives the full variable domain: DGGITQSPKYLFRKEGQNVTLSCEQNLNHDAMYWYRQDPGQGLRLIYYSQIVNDFQKGDIAEGYSVSREKKESFPLTVTSAQKNPTAFYLCASTARTDTQYFGPGTRLTVL.

Worth noting for this clone: The CDR3 goes on 3 residues after the read ends, and that part is filled in from the germline J gene. The J gene is TRBJ2-1, the V gene TRBV6-2 or TRBV6-3; 11 nucleotides line up with TRBD2. Germline V lookup: CDR1 MNHEY, CDR2 SVGEGT. The CDR3 runs to 14 residues. Trimming at V came to 6 bases and at J to 6 bases, leaving 4 bases not matched to a gene. The CDR3 bases that were read are TGTGCCAGCAGGATGACTAGCGGGACCAATGAG. The encoded protein is CASRMTSGTNE. The whole CDR3 is CASRMTSGTNEQFF.

In this sample, this clone turned up many times. The read gets to within 3 residues of the CDR3 end, and the germline J gene fills in the rest. V gene TRBV2 combines with J gene TRBJ2-1; D perhaps matches TRBD1 (6 bases). The V end lost 7 bases, the J end lost 6 bases, and 10 bases lay between the germline ends. The CDR3 extends over 12 amino acids. From germline, CDR1 is SNHLY and CDR2 FYNNEI. The CDR3 bases that were read are TGTGCCAGCATTTTCAGGGGCAATGAG. Amino acid sequence: CASIFRGNE. The CDR3 reads in full as CASIFRGNEQFF.

This clone appeared many times. Sequencing ends 3 residues short of the CDR3 end; the germline J gene provides the rest. The V gene is TRBV20-1, the J gene TRBJ2-7; 9 bases line up with TRBD2. The CDR3 is 16 residues long. Trimming took 2 bases from V and 2 from J; bases not matched to a gene: 10. Germline lookup yields CDR1 DFQATT and CDR2 SNEGSKA (reference sequence). The CDR3 DNA, read in part, is TGCAGTGCTAGACCCCTCGGCGGGAGGGTCGCCTACGAG. It is translated as CSARPLGGRVAYE. From start to end, the CDR3 is CSARPLGGRVAYEQYF.

This clone occurred a few times. Read coverage stops 3 residues before the CDR3 terminus; the germline J gene supplies the remainder. This chain links TRBV7-2 with TRBJ2-3, with TRBD2 matching over 10 bases. The CDR3 consists of 14 residues. The V gene's germline CDR1 is SGHTA and CDR2 FQGNSA. Trimming at V came to 3 bases and at J to 7 bases, leaving 4 bases not matched to a gene. CDR3 DNA (partial): TGTGCCAGCAGCTTGGGACTAGCGTTCAATACG. Translating gives CASSLGLAFNT. The whole CDR3 protein is CASSLGLAFNTQYF.

This clone was recorded a few times. The read comes to an end 3 residues before the CDR3 does, leaving the germline J gene to fill in the end. V gene TRBV7-6 combines with J gene TRBJ2-1, with D unclear. With 4 bases removed from V and 9 bases from J, the gap between germline ends came to 7 bases. The length of the CDR3 is 11 residues. Germline values: CDR1 SGHVS, CDR2 FNYEAQ. CDR3 bases read: TGTGCCAGCAGCTCGTACGGTGAG. Its translation: CASSSYGE. The complete CDR3 protein is CASSSYGEQFF.

In its sample, this clone was seen many times. Sequencing ends 3 residues short of the CDR3 end; the germline J gene provides the rest. This chain links TRBV28 with TRBJ2-2; a possible D gene is TRBD1 (5 bases). Germline assignment: CDR1 MDHEN and CDR2 SYDVKM. Between the trimmed V and J ends, which lost 3 bases and 2 bases, there was a span of 10 bases. This CDR3 is 15 amino acids long. CDR3: CASSFARVNTGELFF. Incomplete CDR3 DNA: TGTGCCAGCAGTTTCGCCAGGGTAAACACCGGGGAG.

This clone was observed a few times. The CDR3 end lies 3 residues beyond the end of the read and is filled in from the germline J gene. The rearrangement joins TRBV7-2 to TRBJ2-7; D is unclear. The germline V and J ends were trimmed by 5 bases and 6 bases, with 8 bases remaining between them. This CDR3 contains 11 residues. Germline CDR1 SGHTA, CDR2 FQGNSA. CDR3 region: CASSPSREQYF. The DNA read from the CDR3 is TGTGCCAGCAGCCCTTCTCGCGAG.

This clone has a handful of counts. The CDR3 end lies 3 residues beyond the end of the read and is filled in from the germline J gene. The J gene is TRBJ2-2, the V gene TRBV6-2 or TRBV6-3; 9 bases agree with TRBD2. The CDR3 contains 15 residues. The germline CDR1 and CDR2 sequences are MNHEY and SVGEGT. After removal of 2 bases from V and 8 bases from J, the junction contained 6 bases not matched to a gene. The CDR3 bases that were read are TGTGCCAGCAGTTACCCAGGGACTAGCAGGGGGGAG. Amino acids: CASSYPGTSRGE. The CDR3 in full is CASSYPGTSRGELFF.

This clone was seen more than once but under ten times. The CDR3 end falls 3 residues outside the read, so it is completed with the germline J gene. The chain links TRBV30 to TRBJ2-5; TRBD1 aligns across 7 bases. Germline V CDR1 and CDR2: GTSNPN, SVGIG (reference sequence). The CDR3 loop spans 14 amino acids. V lost 2 bases and J lost 5; bases outside the gene matches: 8. The covered CDR3 bases are TGTGCCTGGAGTACCCCCCCGGGACAGGAGACC. This sequence encodes CAWSTPPGQET. The entire CDR3 protein reads CAWSTPPGQETQYF.

This clone has a handful of counts. The CDR3 end lies 3 residues beyond the end of the read and is filled in from the germline J gene. The rearrangement links TRBV7-9 to TRBJ1-4; no reliable D call. The length of the CDR3 is 14 residues. Trimming removed 5 bases at V and 4 bases at J, with 11 bases between. Germline-derived CDR1 and CDR2 are SEHNR and FQNEAQ (reference sequence). The CDR3 bases that were read are TGTGCCAGCAGCCATGACCCTAGTAATGAAAAA. It codes for CASSHDPSNEK. The full CDR3 protein is CASSHDPSNEKLFF.

This clone was counted between two and nine times. Read sequence stops 3 residues before the CDR3 end, and the germline J gene provides the missing end. The rearrangement links TRBV5-1 to TRBJ2-5; D is possibly TRBD2 (5 bases). Germline CDR1 is SGHRS and CDR2 is YFSETQ. Between the trimmed V and J ends, which lost 0 bases and 7 bases, there was a span of 13 bases. This CDR3 region has 14 residues. The CDR3 bases that were read are TGCGCCAGCAGCTTGGAGGTAGCCCGGGGGACC. It encodes CASSLEVARGT. The whole CDR3 sequence is CASSLEVARGTQYF.

A note on this clone: The missing CDR3 end, 3 residues past where the read stops, is filled in from the germline J gene. The rearrangement links TRBV5-1 to TRBJ2-7, with 12 positions matching TRBD1. The germline V gene encodes CDR1 SGHRS and CDR2 YFSETQ. The CDR3 consists of 16 residues. V lost 4 bases to trimming and J lost 2 bases; unmatched junction nucleotides: 7. Here the CDR3 reads CASSPGGTGGAYEQYF. The sequenced part of the CDR3 DNA is TGCGCCAGCAGCCCGGGGGGGACAGGGGGCGCCTACGAG. The complete variable domain, with remaining parts taken from reference TRBV5-1 and TRBJ2-7, reads KAGVTQTPRYLIKTRGQQVTLSCSPISGHRSVSWYQQTPGQGLQFLFEYFSETQRNKGNFPGRFSGRQFSNSRSEMNVSTLELGDSALYLCASSPGGTGGAYEQYFGPGTRLTVT.

This clone is labeled as medium-sized (0.01 to 0.1%). CDR3 sequence reads: CASSLGDLWEAFF. The CDR3 bases that were read are TGCGCCAGCAGCTTGGGGGACTTATGGGAG. The chain is built from TRBV5-1 and TRBJ1-1; possibly TRBD1 for D (5 bases). The read ends 3 residues before the CDR3 terminus; that terminus is restored from the germline J gene. CDR1 and CDR2 (germline): SGHRS, YFSETQ. This CDR3 has 13 amino acids.

In its sample, this clone was seen many times. The read falls 3 residues short of the CDR3 end, and the missing part is taken from the germline J gene. V and J are TRBV19 and TRBJ2-1; tentatively, D is TRBD2 (5 bases). Germline V gene data show CDR1 as LNHDA and CDR2 as SQIVND (reference sequence). Trimming took off 5 bases at V and 4 bases at J, with 15 bases between the two ends. The CDR3 loop spans 15 amino acids. Incomplete CDR3 DNA: TGTGCCAGTAGTGTACTAGTTAGGAGGTACAATGAG. Its translation is CASSVLVRRYNE. The entire CDR3 protein is CASSVLVRRYNEQFF. The full variable domain, completed using reference TRBV19 and TRBJ2-1, is DGGITQSPKYLFRKEGQNVTLSCEQNLNHDAMYWYRQDPGQGLRLIYYSQIVNDFQKGDIAEGYSVSREKKESFPLTVTSAQKNPTAFYLCASSVLVRRYNEQFFGPGTRLTVL.

Turning to this clone: Germline is not matched at one junction end, which may reflect a read error. With the read ending 3 residues before the CDR3 end, the germline J gene is used to fill in that end. J is TRBJ1-1 and V is TRBV7-9; D is unclear. Germline-derived CDR1 and CDR2 are SEHNR and FQNEAQ (reference sequence). CDR3 size: 12 residues. CDR3 sequence reads: CANSPQDTEAFF. Partial CDR3 DNA: TGTGCCAACAGCCCACAAGACACTGAA. Looking up the rest from reference TRBV7-9 and TRBJ1-1 gives the full variable domain: DTGVSQNPRHKITKRGQNVTFRCDPISEHNRLYWYRQTLGQGPEFLTYFQNEAQLEKSRLLSDRFSAERPKGSFSTLEIQRTEQGDSAMYLCANSPQDTEAFFGQGTRLTVV.

About this clone itself: The read falls 3 residues short of the CDR3 end, and the missing part is taken from the germline J gene. The rearrangement links TRBV29-1 to TRBJ2-5; D gene uncertain. CDR1 SQVTM and CDR2 ANQGSEA come from the germline V gene. The CDR3 totals 10 residues. V dropped 7 bases and J dropped 3 bases, with 6 bases sitting between them. The CDR3 here is CSAQKETQYF. Incomplete CDR3 DNA: TGCAGCGCCCAGAAAGAGACC.

This clone was counted at least ten times. The CDR3 extends 3 residues past the end of the read, so its final part is completed from the germline J gene. This chain links TRBV11-3 with TRBJ2-3, with 10 bases that match TRBD2. Germline loops: CDR1 SGHNT, CDR2 YENEEA. This CDR3 comprises 14 residues. After removal of 5 bases from V and 8 bases from J, the junction contained 7 bases not matched to a gene. Incomplete CDR3 DNA: TGTGCCAGCAGCCCCGGGACTAGCGAGTTTACG. As protein: CASSPGTSEFT. The complete CDR3 sequence is CASSPGTSEFTQYF.

This clone has at least ten counts. The CDR3 is CASSLGDRDRNEQYF. CDR3 DNA, as far as it was read: TGCGCCAGCAGCTTGGGGGACAGGGATAGGAACGAG. The chain has TRBV5-1 and TRBJ2-7; 9 nucleotides match TRBD1. The CDR3 is cut off 3 residues early in the read; its end comes from the germline J gene. The CDR3 has 15 amino acids. V lost 0 bases, J lost 5 bases, and 6 bases stayed unmatched. CDR1 is SGHRS, CDR2 YFSETQ, per germline.

A word on this clone: The junction shows a germline mismatch at one end, possibly a read error. Read coverage stops 3 residues before the CDR3 terminus; the germline J gene supplies the remainder. The chain combines TRBV7-6 with TRBJ2-5; TRBD1 agrees at 9 bases. This CDR3 is 14 amino acids long. Germline CDR1 is SGHVS and CDR2 is FNYEAQ. The sequenced CDR3 bases are TGTACCAGCAACCCAACAGGGGGCGAGAGGACC. This sequence encodes CTSNPTGGERT. The CDR3 in its entirety is CTSNPTGGERTQYF.

As concerns this clone: The sequence runs out 3 residues before the end of the CDR3; the remainder is reconstructed from the germline J gene. The chain has TRBV2 and TRBJ2-1; the match to TRBD2 covers 7 bases. The V segment lost 1 base and the J segment 2 bases; nucleotides outside the gene matches: 8. The CDR3 has 17 amino acids. Germline lookup yields CDR1 SNHLY and CDR2 FYNNEI. The part of the CDR3 DNA that was read is TGTGCCAGCAGTGAAGACTCGCGGGAGACTACCTACAATGAG. As protein: CASSEDSRETTYNE. The complete CDR3 sequence is CASSEDSRETTYNEQFF.

This clone was counted at least ten times. The CDR3 spells CAWRSVGRRILGYTF. The sequenced part of the CDR3 DNA is TGTGCCTGGAGATCGGTGGGCAGGCGAATATTAGGC. The rearrangement links TRBV30 to TRBJ1-2, with no clear D. Coverage ceases 3 residues before the CDR3 finishes, and the germline J gene fills in the end. The germline V gene encodes CDR1 GTSNPN and CDR2 SVGIG (reference sequence). The CDR3 spans 15 residues.

This clone was picked up a small number of times. The sequence runs out 3 residues before the end of the CDR3; the remainder is reconstructed from the germline J gene. The chain has TRBV7-2 and TRBJ2-5, with 8 bases fitting TRBD1. The germline V gene has CDR1 SGHTA and CDR2 FQGNSA. The CDR3 spans 14 residues. The J segment lost 5 bases and the V segment lost 1 base, leaving 3 bases of the junction unmatched. The part of the CDR3 DNA that was read is TGTGCCAGCAGCTTAGGGGGACAGGCGGAGACC. Its protein is CASSLGGQAET. The whole CDR3 is CASSLGGQAETQYF.

The sample holds many counts of this clone. The CDR3 DNA, read in part, is TGTGCCAGCAGGAGTAGCGGGGGGGTCACAGATACG. Its translation: CASRSSGGVTDT. From start to end, the CDR3 is CASRSSGGVTDTQYF. This chain joins TRBV2 and TRBJ2-3, with 11 bases identical to TRBD2. The read ends 3 residues before the CDR3 terminus; that terminus is restored from the germline J gene. Trimming cost V 6 bases and J 2 bases; bases outside gene matches: 4. This CDR3 region has 15 residues. CDR1 is SNHLY and CDR2 is FYNNEI in the germline V gene.

Ten or more counts support this clone. The CDR3 end is not reached by the read, which stops 3 residues before it; the germline J gene fills it in. The rearrangement links TRBV19 to TRBJ2-7; D is possibly TRBD1 (6 bases). CDR3 length: 13 residues. CDR1 and CDR2 from the germline V gene are LNHDA and SQIVND (reference sequence). Trimming left V 6 bases short and J 5 bases short, with 14 bases between. The CDR3 DNA, read in part, is TGTGCCAGTAGCCTACAGGGTCTCCACGAG. It is translated as CASSLQGLHE. The full CDR3 sequence reads CASSLQGLHEQYF.

This clone has at least ten counts. The read ends 3 residues before the CDR3 terminus; that terminus is restored from the germline J gene. The chain couples TRBV7-9 to TRBJ2-7, with D uncertain. V dropped 8 bases and J dropped 3 bases, with 11 bases sitting between them. CDR3 length equals 12 residues. Germline V gene data show CDR1 as SEHNR and CDR2 as FQNEAQ (reference sequence). CDR3 protein: CASELGDYEQYF. The part of the CDR3 DNA that was read is TGTGCCAGCGAACTGGGCGACTACGAG. Full variable domain (remainder filled in from reference TRBV7-9 and TRBJ2-7): DTGVSQNPRHKITKRGQNVTFRCDPISEHNRLYWYRQTLGQGPEFLTYFQNEAQLEKSRLLSDRFSAERPKGSFSTLEIQRTEQGDSAMYLCASELGDYEQYFGPGTRLTVT.

This clone appeared many times. CDR3 bases read: TGTGCCAGCTCACCATCAGGGCACAATGAG. Encoded protein: CASSPSGHNE. The entire CDR3 reads CASSPSGHNEQFF. The V gene is TRBV18, the J gene TRBJ2-1; TRBD1 is a possible D gene (5 bases). The read finishes 3 residues shy of the CDR3 end, and the germline J gene is used to complete it. V lost 2 bases to trimming and J lost 5 bases, with 7 bases between them. Germline V gives CDR1 KGHSH, CDR2 LQKENI. The length of the CDR3 is 13 residues.

This clone was recorded many times. The read terminates 3 residues before the CDR3 end, so the remaining end is supplied by the germline J gene. The rearrangement joins TRBV29-1 to TRBJ2-7, with 9 bases fitting TRBD1. With V trimmed by 5 bases and J by 0 bases, 17 bases remained unmatched. The CDR3 consists of 18 residues. Germline V gives CDR1 SQVTM, CDR2 ANQGSEA. CDR3 loop: CSVLRRDRAAWGSYEQYF. Incomplete CDR3 DNA: TGCAGCGTTCTACGCCGGGACAGGGCCGCCTGGGGCTCCTACGAG.

As regards this clone: The missing CDR3 end, 3 residues past where the read stops, is filled in from the germline J gene. This chain connects TRBV7-9 to TRBJ2-7; D gene ambiguous. There are 11 residues in the CDR3. Germline CDR1 is SEHNR and CDR2 is FQNEAQ (reference sequence). Trimming cost V 4 bases and J 4 bases, with 5 bases left between them. The CDR3 protein is CASSSQYEQYF. Incomplete CDR3 DNA: TGTGCCAGCAGCTCCCAATACGAG. Full variable domain (rest looked up from reference TRBV7-9 and TRBJ2-7): DTGVSQNPRHKITKRGQNVTFRCDPISEHNRLYWYRQTLGQGPEFLTYFQNEAQLEKSRLLSDRFSAERPKGSFSTLEIQRTEQGDSAMYLCASSSQYEQYFGPGTRLTVT.

This clone has a count of ten or more. The read is 3 residues too short to cover the CDR3 end, so that end is filled in from the germline J gene. V is TRBV20-1 and J is TRBJ2-2; D is unresolved. Trimming stripped 4 bases from V and 0 bases from J, with 9 bases between. This CDR3 is built from 14 residues. Germline V gene data show CDR1 as DFQATT and CDR2 as SNEGSKA (reference sequence). CDR3 DNA (partial): TGCAGTGCTAACCCCCACACGAACACCGGGGAG. Translating it yields CSANPHTNTGE. The full-length CDR3 reads as CSANPHTNTGELFF.

In this sample, this clone turned up a few times. The sequence runs out 3 residues before the end of the CDR3; the remainder is reconstructed from the germline J gene. This chain connects TRBV19 to TRBJ1-2; weak D call: TRBD1 (6 bases). CDR3 length equals 14 residues. The V end lost 8 bases, the J end lost 6 bases, and 19 bases lay between the germline ends. Germline values: CDR1 LNHDA, CDR2 SQIVND (reference sequence). CDR3 DNA (partial): TGTGCCAGTGGGACACCGGCCAGAAGGGATGGC. Translation gives CASGTPARRDG. The entire CDR3 is CASGTPARRDGYTF. The full variable domain, with the rest looked up from reference TRBV19 and TRBJ1-2, is DGGITQSPKYLFRKEGQNVTLSCEQNLNHDAMYWYRQDPGQGLRLIYYSQIVNDFQKGDIAEGYSVSREKKESFPLTVTSAQKNPTAFYLCASGTPARRDGYTFGSGTRLTVV.

This clone was seen many times. From the germline J gene comes the end of the CDR3, since the read stops 3 residues before it. V usage is TRBV20-1 and J usage is TRBJ2-7; the D is unclear. CDR1 and CDR2 (germline): DFQATT, SNEGSKA (reference sequence). Trimming stripped 3 bases from V and 3 bases from J, with 15 bases between. The length of the CDR3 is 14 residues. The covered CDR3 bases are TGCAGTGCTAGGAAGGCGGATACCGGCTACGAG. Its translation: CSARKADTGYE. The CDR3, in full, reads CSARKADTGYEQYF.